This T cell receptor beta chain derives from a study of blood T cells in healthy people across ages. A second PCR, run for roughly 7 to 11 cycles, used a sample-barcoded 5' primer plus a J-beta primer mix. TCRdb re-analysed the 5' RACE reads in MiXCR, keeping a single row per CDR3 protein. In the table there are about 680,000 distinct CDR3 sequences, about half of which are singletons. Drawn from each donor were around 9.1 milliliters of peripheral blood. Samples each yielded at least 6 micrograms of total RNA. Germline values: CDR1 SNHLY, CDR2 FYNNEI. V lost 5 bases, J lost 11 bases, and 11 bases lay in between. This CDR3 region has 11 residues.

J is TRBJ2-3 and V is TRBV2; unclear D gene. The sequence derives from a woman aged 60-75 years in good health. Sequenced material: blood. Here the CDR3 reads CASSLGRVQYF. DNA for the CDR3: TGTGCCAGCAGTCTTGGACGAGTGCAGTATTTT.